This TCR beta chain is from a study of CD8 T cells in Susac syndrome. Sequencing of TCR beta covered CD8+ and CD4+ T cells obtained from blood. RNA, at about 0.45 to 1 ug, was reverse transcribed with random hexamers. An immunoSEQ multiplex PCR generated amplified TCR beta CDR3 products spanning 54 Vbeta and 13 Jbeta. From the immunoSEQ multiplex PCR reads, TCRdb called clonotypes with MiXCR, one entry per CDR3 protein. The data hold some 150,000 distinct CDR3 sequences, with roughly 95% observed a single time. Germline CDR1 is SEHNR and CDR2 is FQNEAQ (reference sequence). The CDR3 is 12 residues long. Deletions cut 5 bases from V and 4 bases from J, with 6 bases between.

This receptor was identified in a human donor with Susac syndrome. The sample taken for sequencing was CD4+ T cells from PBMCs. J is TRBJ1-3 and V is TRBV7-9; no reliable D call. The CDR3 DNA sequence: TGTGCCAGCAGCCCCCCGGGAAACACCATATATTTT. It yields the protein CASSPPGNTIYF.